The 24 T cell receptor beta chains below all came from one sample that was sequenced in a study of blood T cell repertoires in COVID-19. Profiling relied on immunoSEQ multiplex PCR, and the TCRdb table lists in-frame clones only, not all of them. This table holds 200,000 to 250,000 clones, roughly 80% found once. The sequenced material came from peripheral blood. The receptors stem from a woman aged 80 or over with COVID-19, enrolled during active disease.

The chain employs TRBV27 and TRBJ2-7; tentatively, D is TRBD2 (7 bases). This CDR3 comprises 15 residues. The ends were cut back, 2 bases at V and 2 bases at J, with 13 bases in the middle. Germline V gives CDR1 MNHEY, CDR2 SMNVEV (reference sequence). CDR3 sequence (DNA): TGTGCCAGCAGTTTAAAGGGGGGGGGTACCTACGAGCAGTACTTC. This sequence encodes CASSLKGGGTYEQYF.

V gene TRBV6-5 combines with J gene TRBJ2-2, with 8 bases lining up with TRBD2. Germline V gene sequence: CDR1 MNHEY, CDR2 SVGAGI. The CDR3 is 15 residues long. With V trimmed by 5 bases and J by 5 bases, 7 bases remained unmatched. The chain's CDR3 is CASSRSGGRTGELFF. In DNA form, the CDR3 reads TGTGCCAGCAGTCGGTCGGGGGGGAGGACCGGGGAGCTGTTTTTT.

The chain links TRBV25-1 to TRBJ1-1; D is perhaps TRBD1 (5 bases). Germline V gene lookup returns CDR1 MGHDK and CDR2 SYGVNS. The CDR3 covers 14 residues. Trimming left V 1 base short and J 2 bases short, with 8 bases between. The CDR3: CASSESGHNTEAFF. The CDR3 coding sequence is TGTGCCAGCAGTGAATCTGGACATAACACTGAAGCTTTCTTT.

The chain has TRBV10-3 and TRBJ2-5; 9 bases are shared with TRBD1. Germline loops: CDR1 ENHRY, CDR2 SYGVKD. V gave up 4 bases and J gave up 4 bases; unmatched junction bases: 10. The CDR3 spans 16 residues. CDR3 sequence: CAISVASADRGETQYF. The CDR3 DNA sequence: TGTGCCATCAGTGTAGCATCGGCGGACAGGGGAGAGACCCAGTACTTC.

This chain connects TRBV21-1 to TRBJ2-1; TRBD2 reflects the table's D call only, with no check against the DNA. TRBV21-1 is noted as a pseudogene. The CDR3 totals 15 residues. The CDR3 sequence: CASSKGQRDHNEQFF. In DNA form, the CDR3 reads TGTGCCAGCAGCAAAGGCCAGCGGGACCACAATGAGCAGTTCTTC.

The chain links TRBV11-2 to TRBJ1-1; D not certain. The germline CDR1 and CDR2 sequences are SGHAT and FQNNGV. This CDR3 is built from 14 residues. Between the trimmed V and J ends, which lost 2 bases and 0 bases, there was a span of 7 bases. In DNA, the CDR3 is TGTGCCAGCAGCTTATCCAGTATGAACACTGAAGCTTTCTTT. Protein: CASSLSSMNTEAFF.

V gene TRBV7-4 combines with J gene TRBJ1-5; 8 positions agree with TRBD1. V dropped 4 bases and J dropped 4; count of bases not matched to a gene: 12. The germline CDR1 and CDR2 sequences are SGHVT and SQSDAQ. The CDR3 runs to 17 residues. CDR3 loop: CASSCVRDRGGNQPQHF. The CDR3 bases are TGTGCCAGCAGCTGCGTTCGAGACAGGGGAGGGAATCAGCCCCAGCATTTT.

The chain employs TRBV9 and TRBJ1-1; D possibly corresponds to TRBD1 (6 bases). There are 15 residues in the CDR3. The germline gives CDR1 SGDLS, CDR2 YYNGEE. The germline V and J ends were trimmed by 0 bases and 1 base, with 10 bases remaining between them. The CDR3 here is CASSVGGTRNTEAFF. The CDR3 DNA follows: TGTGCCAGCAGCGTAGGAGGGACAAGGAACACTGAAGCTTTCTTT.

This chain uses TRBV6-6 with TRBJ2-7; D gene uncertain. V lost 5 bases and J lost 0, with 5 bases in between. CDR3 length: 12 amino acids. CDR1 and CDR2 (germline): MNHNY, SVGAGI (reference sequence). The CDR3 region has the DNA TGTGCCAGCAGTGAGAGCTCCTACGAGCAGTACTTC. Translated: CASSESSYEQYF.

V and J are TRBV21-1 and TRBJ1-6; TRBD1 is the table's D call and was not checked against the DNA. TRBV21-1 is flagged as a pseudogene. CDR3 length: 18 amino acids. CDR3 nucleotide sequence: TGTGCCAGCAGCAAAAAGCCTACAGGGCTTTTCTATAATTCACCCCTCCACTTT. The encoded protein is CASSKKPTGLFYNSPLHF.

This chain joins TRBV7-2 and TRBJ2-1; D ambiguous. The germline CDR1 and CDR2 sequences are SGHTA and FQGNSA. Deletions cut 1 base from V and 10 bases from J, with 11 bases between. The CDR3 is 13 residues long. The CDR3 region is CASSLDSRGEQFF. DNA of the CDR3: TGTGCCAGCAGCTTAGATTCGCGCGGCGAGCAGTTCTTC.

The chain combines TRBV5-1 with TRBJ2-1, with TRBD2 matching over 10 bases. CDR1 is SGHRS, CDR2 YFSETQ, per germline. CDR3 length equals 17 residues. The V gene end was trimmed by 1 base and the J gene end by 5 bases; junction bases not matched to a gene: 9. The CDR3 reads CASSLLSSGSGDNEQFF. The DNA for the CDR3 is TGCGCCAGCAGCTTGCTGTCTAGCGGGAGCGGTGACAATGAGCAGTTCTTC.

This sequence joins TRBV6-6 and TRBJ2-1; TRBD2 is a possible D gene (6 bases). V was pared by 10 bases and J by 4 bases, with 8 bases between. The CDR3 is made up of 11 amino acids. CDR1 is MNHNY and CDR2 is SVGAGI in the germline V gene (reference sequence). The CDR3 is CANGGYNEQFF. The CDR3 region has the DNA TGTGCCAACGGGGGTTACAATGAGCAGTTCTTC.

This chain uses TRBV5-6 with TRBJ1-1; 8 bases line up with TRBD1. This CDR3 comprises 14 residues. The trim removed 7 bases at V and 6 bases at J, leaving 11 bases unmatched. Germline loops: CDR1 SGHDT, CDR2 YYEEEE. Here the CDR3 DNA reads TGTGCCAGCTACCGTACTACAGGGGGTTCTGAAGCTTTCTTT. As protein: CASYRTTGGSEAFF.

This chain connects TRBV7-2 to TRBJ2-3; 8 bases map to TRBD2. Germline-derived CDR1 and CDR2 are SGHTA and FQGNSA. The CDR3 is 12 residues long. Losses at the gene ends were 5 bases for V and 11 bases for J; bases not matched to a gene: 6. For the CDR3, the DNA is TGTGCCAGCAGCAACCCCGGGGGGGGGCAGTATTTT. Its translation is CASSNPGGGQYF.

The chain has TRBV11-1 and TRBJ1-1; no definite D call. CDR1 and CDR2 from the germline V gene are SGHAT and FQDESV (reference sequence). This CDR3 comprises 13 residues. Trimming stripped 4 bases from V and 7 bases from J, with 13 bases between. CDR3 bases: TGTGCCAGCAGCTGGGCATTGGGCTATGAAGCTTTCTTT. Encoded protein: CASSWALGYEAFF.

The V and J genes are TRBV9 and TRBJ1-5, with 8 bases matching TRBD1. Germline V gene sequence: CDR1 SGDLS, CDR2 YYNGEE. The junction had 2 bases not matched to a gene; V was cut back by 4 bases and J by 2 bases. The CDR3 is 14 residues long. The CDR3 reads CASSTTGGNQPQHF. The DNA for the CDR3 is TGTGCCAGCAGCACGACAGGGGGCAATCAGCCCCAGCATTTT.

The V call is TRBV6-6, the J call TRBJ2-7; 8 bases align to TRBD1. V dropped 1 base and J dropped 5; count of bases not matched to a gene: 7. Germline values: CDR1 MNHNY, CDR2 SVGAGI (reference sequence). CDR3 length: 15 residues. The CDR3 sequence is CASSYYGQGYHEQYF. The CDR3 region has the DNA TGTGCCAGCAGTTACTACGGACAGGGTTACCACGAGCAGTACTTC.

The rearrangement uses TRBV3-1 (or the pseudogene TRBV3-2) and TRBJ1-2; 7 bases agree with TRBD1. Per germline, CDR1 LGHDT and CDR2 YNNKEL (reference sequence). Losses at the gene ends were 5 bases for V and 5 bases for J; bases not matched to a gene: 8. The CDR3 has 14 amino acids. CDR3 region: CASSYGQAGYGYTF. The CDR3 DNA reads TGTGCCAGCAGCTACGGACAGGCCGGATATGGCTACACCTTC.

J is TRBJ2-5 and V is TRBV5-6; D is possibly TRBD1 (6 bases). V was trimmed by 2 bases and J by 5 bases, leaving 13 bases between them. The CDR3 totals 14 residues. Germline CDR1 and CDR2: SGHDT and YYEEEE. The DNA of the CDR3 is TGTGCCAGCAGCTTTCGAGGGGGTTTGGAGACCCAGTACTTC. Translating it yields CASSFRGGLETQYF.

The genes are TRBV7-8 and TRBJ2-5; perhaps TRBD1 as D (6 bases). The ends were cut back, 1 base at V and 1 base at J, with 16 bases in the middle. The CDR3 totals 17 residues. CDR1 is SGHVS, CDR2 FQNEAQ, per germline. DNA of the CDR3: TGTGCCAGCAGCTTAGTCGGGGCAGGGGCCTTCCAAGAGACCCAGTACTTC. Protein product: CASSLVGAGAFQETQYF. The complete variable domain, with remaining parts taken from reference TRBV7-8 and TRBJ2-5, reads GAGVSQSPRYKVAKRGQDVALRCDPISGHVSLFWYQQALGQGPEFLTYFQNEAQLDKSGLPSDRFFAERPEGSVSTLKIQRTQQEDSAVYLCASSLVGAGAFQETQYFGPGTRLLVL.

With regard to this clone: The DNA is omitted, as the CDR3 cannot be located on it reliably, and the CDR3 follows TCRdb's listing. This rearrangement joins TRBV19 to TRBJ2-2; TRBD1 is the table's D call and was not checked against the DNA. The germline CDR1 and CDR2 sequences are LNHDA and SQIVND (reference sequence). Inclusive of both ends, the CDR3 amounts to 15 amino acids. CDR3 region: CASSILGTVLRELFF.

This chain connects TRBV5-1 to TRBJ2-5, with D uncertain. Germline CDR1 reads SGHRS; CDR2 reads YFSETQ. The CDR3 is 14 residues long. V was clipped by 1 base and J by 3 bases, with 10 bases between them. CDR3 loop: CASSLSGVKETQYF. CDR3 in DNA: TGCGCCAGCAGCTTGTCCGGAGTCAAAGAGACCCAGTACTTC.

The chain has TRBV3-1 (or the pseudogene TRBV3-2) and TRBJ1-1; 8 positions agree with TRBD1. CDR3 length: 15 amino acids. V lost 0 bases, J lost 4 bases, and 4 bases stayed unmatched. CDR1 LGHDT and CDR2 YNNKEL come from the germline V gene (reference sequence). CDR3 amino acids: CASSQDPGGFTEAFF. CDR3 DNA sequence: TGTGCCAGCAGCCAAGACCCAGGGGGCTTCACTGAAGCTTTCTTT.